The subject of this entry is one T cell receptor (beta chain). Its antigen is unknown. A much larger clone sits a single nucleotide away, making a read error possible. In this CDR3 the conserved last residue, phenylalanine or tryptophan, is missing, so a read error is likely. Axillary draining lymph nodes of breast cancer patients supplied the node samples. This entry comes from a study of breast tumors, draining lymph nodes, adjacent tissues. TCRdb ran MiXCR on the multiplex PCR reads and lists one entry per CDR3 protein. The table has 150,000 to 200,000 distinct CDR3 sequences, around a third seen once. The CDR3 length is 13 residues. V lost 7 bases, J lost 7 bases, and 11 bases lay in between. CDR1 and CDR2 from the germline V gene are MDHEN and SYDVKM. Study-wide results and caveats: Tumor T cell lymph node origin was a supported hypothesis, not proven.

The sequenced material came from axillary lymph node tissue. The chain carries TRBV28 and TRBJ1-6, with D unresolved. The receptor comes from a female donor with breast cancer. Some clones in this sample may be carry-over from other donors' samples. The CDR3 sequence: CASKTVSNSPLHL. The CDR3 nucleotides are TGTGCCAGCAAAACCGTTTCCAATTCACCCCTCCACTTG.